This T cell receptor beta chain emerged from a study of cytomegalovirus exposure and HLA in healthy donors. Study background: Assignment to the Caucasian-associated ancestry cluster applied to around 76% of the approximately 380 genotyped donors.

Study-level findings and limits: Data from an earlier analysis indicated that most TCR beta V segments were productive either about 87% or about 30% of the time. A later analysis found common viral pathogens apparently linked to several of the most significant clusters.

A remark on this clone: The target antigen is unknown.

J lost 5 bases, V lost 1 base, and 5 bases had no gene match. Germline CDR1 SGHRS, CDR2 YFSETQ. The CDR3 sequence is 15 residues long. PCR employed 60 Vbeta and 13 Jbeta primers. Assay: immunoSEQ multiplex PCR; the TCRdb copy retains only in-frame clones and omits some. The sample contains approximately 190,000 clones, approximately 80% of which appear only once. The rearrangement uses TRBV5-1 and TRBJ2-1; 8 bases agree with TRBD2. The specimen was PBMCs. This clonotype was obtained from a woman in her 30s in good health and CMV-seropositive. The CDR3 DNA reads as TGCGCCAGCAGCTTGAGCAGCGGGAGTCACAATGAGCAGTTCTTC. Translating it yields CASSLSSGSHNEQFF.